The rows below give T cell receptor beta chains drawn from one sample of a study of T cell repertoires in ileal Crohn's disease. The method was immunoSEQ multiplex PCR; TCRdb's version includes in-frame clones alone and lacks a portion of them. This sample has thousands of clones, with 72% found just once. Material for sequencing was ileal tissue. The origin of the receptors is an adult with Crohn's disease. Both conserved end residues are part of each CDR3. A D gene is named only where the DNA matches it firmly. Clone size is given for some rows only: seen once, a few or many times, or a class if the clone is expanded.

v_gene	j_gene	abundance	d_gene	CDR3aa	CDR3nt
TRBV15	TRBJ2-2	NA	NA	CAPSRGRDSGELFF	TGTGCCCCCAGCAGAGGCAGGGATTCCGGGGAGCTGTTTTTT
TRBV28	TRBJ1-3	few	TRBD1	CASSSIRDRGLAGNTIYF	TGTGCCAGCAGTTCAATCCGGGACAGGGGGCTGGCTGGAAACACCATATATTTT
TRBV7-9	TRBJ2-7	once	TRBD1	CASRSGTGGYEQYF	TGTGCCAGCAGATCCGGGACAGGGGGCTACGAGCAGTACTTC
TRBV5-1	TRBJ2-1	NA	TRBD2	CASSSGTSGGTIEQFF	TGCGCCAGCAGCTCGGGTACTAGCGGGGGGACGATTGAGCAGTTCTTC
TRBV5-1	TRBJ1-2	NA	NA	CASSLADGSGGYTF	TGCGCCAGCAGCTTGGCCGACGGGTCCGGTGGCTACACCTTC
TRBV11-2	TRBJ1-2	NA	TRBD1	CASSLDRGQGYTF	TGTGCCAGCAGCTTGGACAGGGGGCAAGGCTACACCTTC
TRBV5-6	TRBJ2-6	once	NA	CASSLGASSGANVLTF	TGTGCCAGCAGCCTAGGGGCGAGCTCTGGGGCCAACGTCCTGACTTTC
TRBV10-1	TRBJ2-3	NA	NA	CASSESRIGSDTQYF	TGCGCCAGCAGTGAGTCGCGGATAGGGTCAGATACGCAGTATTTT
TRBV29-1	TRBJ1-2	few	NA	CSVEGLGPATGSHYGYTF	TGCAGCGTTGAAGGGTTGGGTCCCGCAACAGGCTCCCACTATGGCTACACCTTC
TRBV6-9	TRBJ2-3	NA	TRBD1	CAISGRQGENQLTDTQYF	TGTGCCATAAGTGGGAGACAGGGGGAGAATCAGCTCACAGATACGCAGTATTTT